This T cell receptor (beta chain) was retrieved from a study of blood T cell repertoires in COVID-19. Germline V gives CDR1 SGHKS, CDR2 YYEKEE (reference sequence). V lost 2 bases to trimming and J lost 5 bases, with 11 bases between them. This CDR3 has 14 residues. Data came from immunoSEQ multiplex PCR; TCRdb stores just in-frame clones and leaves some out. Of some 200,000 clones in the sample, 80% to 90% were seen once. The genes are TRBV5-5 and TRBJ2-1; D ambiguous. This clonotype was obtained from a young man with acute COVID-19. Input material: PBMCs or T cells enriched from blood (not recorded which). The CDR3 DNA follows: TGTGCCAGCAGCTTTCTACAGAAGAACAATGAGCAGTTCTTC. It codes for CASSFLQKNNEQFF.